A single sample gave rise to the 26 T cell receptor beta chains below, sequenced in a study of T cell responses to AZD1222 COVID-19 vaccine. Profiling relied on immunoSEQ multiplex PCR, and the TCRdb table lists in-frame clones only, not all of them. Here the sample spans 80,000 to 95,000 clones, approximately 87% being singletons. The material was peripheral blood, obtained on day 0 of MenACWY control vaccination. Source of these receptors: an adult in good health.

As to this clone: The sample holds other DNA sequences that translate to the same CDR3. V and J are TRBV29-1 and TRBJ1-2; a weak D match, TRBD1 (6 bases). The germline V gene encodes CDR1 SQVTM and CDR2 ANQGSEA. The CDR3 is 11 amino acids. V lost 7 bases and J 5 bases, leaving 11 bases between the germline ends. The CDR3 spells CSGGTSYGYTF. CDR3 nucleotide sequence: TGCAGCGGGGGGACAAGTTATGGCTACACCTTC. Full variable domain (remainder filled in from reference TRBV29-1 and TRBJ1-2): SAVISQKPSRDICQRGTSLTIQCQVDSQVTMMFWYRQQPGQSLTLIATANQGSEATYESGFVIDKFPISRPNLTFSTLTVSNMSPEDSSIYLCSGGTSYGYTFGSGTRLTVV.

This clone has just one count. The CDR3 sequence is CATSEGSGISEQYF. CDR3 bases: TGTGCCACCAGTGAAGGGTCAGGGATCAGCGAGCAGTACTTC. The chain couples TRBV24-1 to TRBJ2-7; D might be TRBD1 (5 bases). This CDR3 region has 14 residues. V dropped 4 bases and J dropped 6 bases, with 15 bases sitting between them. Germline values: CDR1 KGHDR, CDR2 SFDVKD.

The rearrangement joins TRBV10-2 to TRBJ2-5, with a tentative D call TRBD2 (7 bases). Germline V CDR1 and CDR2: WSHSY, SAAADI. The CDR3 has 14 residues. Trimming took 5 bases from V and 1 from J, leaving 11 bases between them. CDR3 residues: CASSPRGAQETQYF. The CDR3 bases are TGCGCCAGCAGTCCTCGGGGGGCCCAAGAGACCCAGTACTTC.

The J gene is TRBJ2-7, the V gene TRBV18, with D possibly matching TRBD1 (6 bases). Trimming took 3 bases from V and 3 from J, leaving 9 bases between them. CDR1 and CDR2 (germline): KGHSH, LQKENI. This CDR3 contains 13 residues. The CDR3 spells CASSPTGYYEQYF. CDR3 coding DNA: TGTGCCAGCTCACCGACAGGCTACTACGAGCAGTACTTC.

The chain employs TRBV10-3 and TRBJ1-6; D may be TRBD1 (6 bases). CDR1 is ENHRY, CDR2 SYGVKD, per germline. Trimming shortened V by 1 base and J by 8 bases, and 9 bases separated the two germline ends. The CDR3 is made up of 14 amino acids. The CDR3 nucleotides read TGTGCCATCAGTGAGTTTAACAGGGATTCACCCCTCCACTTT. Its protein product is CAISEFNRDSPLHF.

The chain has TRBV3-1 (or the pseudogene TRBV3-2) and TRBJ2-1, with no clear D. V lost 4 bases and J 7 bases, leaving 23 bases between the germline ends. Germline V CDR1 and CDR2: LGHDT, YNNKEL (reference sequence). The CDR3 is 17 residues long. The DNA of the CDR3 is TGTGCCAGCAGCCCAAAAACCGGGCCCACTTTAAGGAATGAGCAGTTCTTC. Its protein is CASSPKTGPTLRNEQFF.

The chain uses TRBV28 and TRBJ2-7; D call uncertain. CDR3 length: 14 residues. Germline CDR1 reads MDHEN; CDR2 reads SYDVKM. V was shortened by 7 bases and J by 2 bases, with 15 bases between the two germline ends. The CDR3 sequence is CASIPAADPYEQYF. The DNA of the CDR3 is TGTGCCAGCATACCCGCGGCGGACCCCTACGAGCAGTACTTC.

This clone was detected only a few times. The chain is built from TRBV5-1 and TRBJ2-1; no reliable D call. CDR1 and CDR2 (germline): SGHRS, YFSETQ. The ends were cut back, 0 bases at V and 0 bases at J, with 4 bases in the middle. This CDR3 spans 14 amino acids. Here the CDR3 DNA reads TGCGCCAGCAGCTTGGGATTCTCCTACAATGAGCAGTTCTTC. Amino acids: CASSLGFSYNEQFF. Using reference TRBV5-1 and TRBJ2-1 for the parts outside the CDR3, the full variable domain is KAGVTQTPRYLIKTRGQQVTLSCSPISGHRSVSWYQQTPGQGLQFLFEYFSETQRNKGNFPGRFSGRQFSNSRSEMNVSTLELGDSALYLCASSLGFSYNEQFFGPGTRLTVL.

The chain couples TRBV7-9 to TRBJ1-3; tentative D call: TRBD1 (6 bases). The germline V gene has CDR1 SEHNR and CDR2 FQNEAQ (reference sequence). V lost 5 bases to trimming and J lost 8 bases, with 16 bases between them. The CDR3 has 14 amino acids. CDR3 bases: TGTGCCAGCAGCGAGCGACAGGTTGAGGACACCATATATTTT. It is translated as CASSERQVEDTIYF.

The V and J genes are TRBV25-1 and TRBJ1-4; possible D gene TRBD1, 5 bases. This CDR3 spans 14 amino acids. V lost 3 bases and J 2 bases, leaving 7 bases between the germline ends. Per the germline V gene, CDR1 is MGHDK and CDR2 is SYGVNS. The CDR3 nucleotides read TGTGCCAGCAGTGAGCAGGGTACTAATGAAAAACTGTTTTTT. Its protein product is CASSEQGTNEKLFF.

The chain couples TRBV10-3 to TRBJ1-2; D is perhaps TRBD1 (6 bases). Germline CDR1 and CDR2: ENHRY and SYGVKD. With 2 bases removed from V and 0 bases from J, the gap between germline ends came to 10 bases. CDR3 length: 15 amino acids. The chain's CDR3 is CAISELGGSNYGYTF. CDR3 bases: TGTGCCATCAGTGAGCTGGGGGGCTCTAACTATGGCTACACCTTC.

V usage is TRBV30 and J usage is TRBJ1-3; unclear D gene. Germline V lookup: CDR1 GTSNPN, CDR2 SVGIG (reference sequence). The CDR3 covers 15 residues. Trimming took 2 bases from V and 2 from J, leaving 13 bases between them. This CDR3 is CAWSTALGPGNTIYF. The CDR3 DNA sequence: TGTGCCTGGAGTACGGCCCTCGGACCTGGAAACACCATATATTTT. Looking up the rest from reference TRBV30 and TRBJ1-3 gives the full variable domain: SQTIHQWPATLVQPVGSPLSLECTVEGTSNPNLYWYRQAAGRGLQLLFYSVGIGQISSEVPQNLSASRPQDRQFILSSKKLLLSDSGFYLCAWSTALGPGNTIYFGEGSWLTVV.

The chain links TRBV28 to TRBJ2-2; no clear D. The CDR3 has 11 residues. The germline gives CDR1 MDHEN, CDR2 SYDVKM. Trimming shortened V by 5 bases and J by 6 bases, and 4 bases separated the two germline ends. CDR3 in amino acids: CASSPPGELFF. In nucleotides, the CDR3 is TGTGCCAGCAGTCCGCCCGGGGAGCTGTTTTTT.

The rearrangement joins TRBV6-2 or TRBV6-3 to TRBJ1-1; 8 positions match TRBD1. V gave up 5 bases and J gave up 11 bases; unmatched junction bases: 10. The length of the CDR3 is 13 residues. CDR1 is MNHEY and CDR2 is SVGEGT in the germline V gene. The chain's CDR3 is CASSADRGSTAFF. For the CDR3, the DNA is TGTGCCAGCAGTGCTGACAGGGGAAGTACGGCTTTCTTT.

The chain links TRBV11-3 to TRBJ2-7; 10 bases agree with TRBD1. The CDR3 sequence is 15 residues long. CDR1 is SGHNT and CDR2 is YENEEA in the germline V gene. V lost 2 bases, J lost 2 bases, and 3 bases stayed unmatched. The CDR3 here is CASSLKTGGPYEQYF. CDR3 DNA sequence: TGTGCCAGCAGCTTAAAGACAGGGGGCCCCTACGAGCAGTACTTC.

A few counts support this clone. The chain couples TRBV7-2 to TRBJ2-7; tentatively, D is TRBD1 or TRBD2 (5 bases each). CDR3 length: 13 amino acids. Germline V CDR1 and CDR2: SGHTA, FQGNSA. V lost 4 bases and J lost 6, with 13 bases in between. CDR3 loop: CASSSQGRGEQYF. The CDR3 DNA reads TGTGCCAGCAGCTCGCAGGGACGCGGCGAGCAGTACTTC.

This chain connects TRBV7-3 to TRBJ2-5; no reliable D call. Between the trimmed V and J ends, which lost 2 bases and 1 base, there was a span of 8 bases. Looked up from germline, CDR1 is SGHTA and CDR2 is FQGTGA. The CDR3 totals 14 residues. Here the CDR3 reads CASSLDARQETQYF. CDR3 nucleotides: TGTGCCAGCAGCTTAGATGCCCGCCAAGAGACCCAGTACTTC.

The V call is TRBV27, the J call TRBJ2-7, with D possibly TRBD1 on 5 matching bases. The germline V gene has CDR1 MNHEY and CDR2 SMNVEV (reference sequence). V dropped 5 bases and J dropped 2 bases, with 22 bases sitting between them. This CDR3 spans 17 amino acids. The CDR3 nucleotides are TGTGCCAGCAGTCCTACCACTGACAGCCTCTCCCCCTACGAGCAGTACTTC. This sequence encodes CASSPTTDSLSPYEQYF.

This clone showed up just once. The gene calls are TRBV5-6 and TRBJ1-2; TRBD1 is a possible D gene (5 bases). In germline, CDR1 is SGHDT, CDR2 YYEEEE. The CDR3 covers 14 residues. Trimming cost V 0 bases and J 7 bases, with 13 bases left between them. This chain's CDR3 is CASSLATGVAGYTF. In DNA, the CDR3 is TGTGCCAGCAGCTTGGCCACGGGGGTGGCTGGCTACACCTTC.

The chain couples TRBV4-3 to TRBJ2-7; D is unresolved. The CDR3 has 13 residues. The germline V gene encodes CDR1 LGHNA and CDR2 YSLEER. Trimming shortened V by 1 base and J by 2 bases, and 6 bases separated the two germline ends. The CDR3 nucleotides read TGCGCCAGCAGCCAAGGAGTCCCCTACGAGCAGTACTTC. Its protein product is CASSQGVPYEQYF.

This chain links TRBV4-3 with TRBJ1-2, with D possibly TRBD1 on 5 matching bases. Germline V gene lookup returns CDR1 LGHNA and CDR2 YSLEER. V dropped 2 bases and J dropped 2 bases, with 12 bases sitting between them. There are 15 residues in the CDR3. The CDR3 DNA reads as TGCGCCAGCAGCCAAAACCCGACAGAGAACTATGGCTACACCTTC. Encoded protein: CASSQNPTENYGYTF.

This clone was counted once. The chain joins TRBV7-2 to TRBJ2-5; TRBD2 agrees at 8 bases. Trimming took 2 bases from V and 5 from J; bases not matched to a gene: 7. Germline CDR1 is SGHTA and CDR2 is FQGNSA. This CDR3 has 15 amino acids. As DNA, the CDR3 is TGTGCCAGCAGCTTAACTAGCGGTCCACCGGAGACCCAGTACTTC. Translating it yields CASSLTSGPPETQYF. Together with reference TRBV7-2 and TRBJ2-5, the CDR3 gives the full variable domain: GAGVSQSPSNKVTEKGKDVELRCDPISGHTALYWYRQSLGQGLEFLIYFQGNSAPDKSGLPSDRFSAERTGGSVSTLTIQRTQQEDSAVYLCASSLTSGPPETQYFGPGTRLLVL.

This chain joins TRBV4-3 and TRBJ2-1, with 13 nucleotides matching TRBD2. V lost 5 bases, J lost 6 bases, and 4 bases stayed unmatched. CDR1 and CDR2 (germline): LGHNA, YSLEER. CDR3 length: 15 residues. In DNA form, the CDR3 reads TGCGCCAGCAGCGGACTAGCGGGGGAAATCAATGAGCAGTTCTTC. This translates into CASSGLAGEINEQFF.

This clone appeared a single time. The chain uses TRBV28 and TRBJ1-3; D is undetermined. Germline V gene sequence: CDR1 MDHEN, CDR2 SYDVKM. The V gene lost 7 bases and the J gene lost 4 bases, with 17 bases spanning the gap. The CDR3 runs to 15 residues. The CDR3 DNA follows: TGTGCCAGCATGAGTTTGGCAATCTCCGGAAACACCATATATTTT. Residues: CASMSLAISGNTIYF.

The chain joins TRBV27 to TRBJ1-2, with D possibly matching TRBD1 (5 bases). Germline CDR1 and CDR2: MNHEY and SMNVEV (reference sequence). The V end lost 6 bases, the J end lost 6 bases, and 14 bases lay between the germline ends. This CDR3 spans 13 amino acids. The DNA for the CDR3 is TGTGCCAGCAGCCTCAGGGTTGGGGATGGCTACACCTTC. This encodes CASSLRVGDGYTF.

This chain links TRBV28 with TRBJ1-2, with D unclear. This CDR3 region has 13 residues. CDR1 is MDHEN, CDR2 SYDVKM, per germline. With 1 base removed from V and 7 bases from J, the gap between germline ends came to 10 bases. CDR3 sequence (DNA): TGTGCCAGCAGTTTATTTAAGGGTAGTGGCTACACCTTC. Its protein is CASSLFKGSGYTF.